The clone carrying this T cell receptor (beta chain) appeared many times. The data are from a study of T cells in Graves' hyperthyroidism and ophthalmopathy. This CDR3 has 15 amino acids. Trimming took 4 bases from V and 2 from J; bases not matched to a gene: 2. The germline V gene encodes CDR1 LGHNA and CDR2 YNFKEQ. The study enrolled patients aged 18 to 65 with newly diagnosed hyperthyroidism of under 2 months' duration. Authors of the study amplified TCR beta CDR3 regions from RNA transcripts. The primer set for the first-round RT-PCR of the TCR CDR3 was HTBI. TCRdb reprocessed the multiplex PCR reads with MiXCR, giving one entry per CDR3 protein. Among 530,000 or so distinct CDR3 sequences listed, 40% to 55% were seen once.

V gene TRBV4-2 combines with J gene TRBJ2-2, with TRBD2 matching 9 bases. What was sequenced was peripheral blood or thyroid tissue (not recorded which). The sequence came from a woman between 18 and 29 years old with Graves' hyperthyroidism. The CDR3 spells CASSRSGSNTGELFF. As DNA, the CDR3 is TGTGCCAGCAGCCGTAGCGGGAGTAACACCGGGGAGCTGTTTTTT.